This T cell receptor beta chain was sequenced during a study of CD8+ T cells in alopecia areata. This clone is a singleton in its sample. Treatment: oral pan-JAK inhibitor, 5-10 mg twice daily. Individuals with alopecia areata gave both lesional scalp punch biopsies and peripheral blood for collection. CDR3 length: 17 amino acids. Germline CDR1 is SQVTM and CDR2 is ANQGSEA. Trimming at V came to 1 base and at J to 6 bases, leaving 14 bases not matched to a gene. Reverse transcribed after extraction, RNA yielded cDNA as the sequencing template. Libraries were prepared by immunoSEQ multiplex PCR; TCRdb keeps only in-frame clonotypes and omits some of them. The data show 75,000 to 100,000 clones, just over 70% seen once.

The sample was CD8+ T cells sorted from blood, taken at week 44, from a patient treated with tofacitinib. The TCR comes from a human donor with alopecia areata. J is TRBJ2-2 and V is TRBV29-1, with 7 positions matching TRBD2. The CDR3 nucleotides read TGCAGCGTTGAAGGAGGGACTATCGGGGGGTACGCCGGGGAGCTGTTTTTT. Protein product: CSVEGGTIGGYAGELFF.